This T cell receptor (beta chain) is from a study of technical replicates of blood from a few donors. Trimming at V came to 7 bases and at J to 2 bases, leaving 4 bases not matched to a gene. This CDR3 has 16 residues. CDR1 SNHLY and CDR2 FYNNEI come from the germline V gene. Method: immunoSEQ multiplex PCR; TCRdb's copy keeps in-frame clones and lacks some. The table has about 88,000 clones, around 94% seen once. The rearrangement links TRBV2 to TRBJ2-2, with 13 bases lining up with TRBD2. The material sequenced was T cells isolated from PBMCs. The sequence derives from a human donor in good health. The CDR3 here is CASTRLAGGNTGELFF. CDR3 nucleotides: TGTGCCAGCACCAGACTAGCGGGGGGTAACACCGGGGAGCTGTTTTTT.